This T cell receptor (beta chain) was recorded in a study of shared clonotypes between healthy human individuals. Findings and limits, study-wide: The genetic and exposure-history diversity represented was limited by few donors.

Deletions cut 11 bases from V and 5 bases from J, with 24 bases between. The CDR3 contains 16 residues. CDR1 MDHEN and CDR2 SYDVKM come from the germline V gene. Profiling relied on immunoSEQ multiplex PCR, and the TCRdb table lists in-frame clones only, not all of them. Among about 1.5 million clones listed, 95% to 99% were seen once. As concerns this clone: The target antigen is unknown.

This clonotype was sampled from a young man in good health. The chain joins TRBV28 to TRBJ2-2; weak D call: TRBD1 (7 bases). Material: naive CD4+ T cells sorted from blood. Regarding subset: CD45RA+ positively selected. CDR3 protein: CAHRPLYRGGTGELFF. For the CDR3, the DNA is TGTGCCCACCGACCCTTATACAGGGGAGGTACCGGGGAGCTGTTTTTT.